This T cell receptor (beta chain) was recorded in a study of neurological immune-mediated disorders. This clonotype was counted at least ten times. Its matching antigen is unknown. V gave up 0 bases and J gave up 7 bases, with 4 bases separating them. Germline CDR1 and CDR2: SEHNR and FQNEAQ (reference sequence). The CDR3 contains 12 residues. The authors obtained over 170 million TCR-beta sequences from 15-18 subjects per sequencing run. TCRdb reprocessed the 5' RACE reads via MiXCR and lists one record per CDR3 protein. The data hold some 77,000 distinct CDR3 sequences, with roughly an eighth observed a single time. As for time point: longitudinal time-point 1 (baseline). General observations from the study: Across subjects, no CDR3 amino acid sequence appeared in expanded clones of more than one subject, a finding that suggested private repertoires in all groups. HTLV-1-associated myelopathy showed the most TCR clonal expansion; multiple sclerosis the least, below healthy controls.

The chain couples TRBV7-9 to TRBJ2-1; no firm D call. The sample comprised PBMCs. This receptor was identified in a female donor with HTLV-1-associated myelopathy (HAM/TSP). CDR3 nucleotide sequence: TGTGCCAGCAGCTTAGCCGCGAATGAGCAGTTCTTC. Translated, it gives CASSLAANEQFF. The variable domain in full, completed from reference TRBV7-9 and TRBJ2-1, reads DTGVSQNPRHKITKRGQNVTFRCDPISEHNRLYWYRQTLGQGPEFLTYFQNEAQLEKSRLLSDRFSAERPKGSFSTLEIQRTEQGDSAMYLCASSLAANEQFFGPGTRLTVL.